Each of the 12 T cell receptor beta chains below was sequenced from the same sample in a study of identical twins. Via MiXCR, TCRdb re-called the 5' RACE reads, giving one row per CDR3 protein. The sample comprises hundreds of thousands of distinct CDR3 sequences, about 7.1% of which are singletons, and over 1.5% rests with the top ten. This same sample was also part of a study on yellow fever vaccine responses in identical twins.

The sample comprised PBMCs. These receptors came from a woman aged 18-29 years in good health.

This clonotype was counted many times. This chain connects TRBV5-5 to TRBJ1-6; a weak D match, TRBD1 (6 bases). The V gene lost 4 bases and the J gene lost 4 bases, with 15 bases spanning the gap. Germline V lookup: CDR1 SGHKS, CDR2 YYEKEE (reference sequence). This CDR3 comprises 16 residues. CDR3 protein: CASSARGTEYNSPLHF. CDR3 bases: TGTGCCAGCAGCGCGAGGGGGACGGAATATAATTCACCCCTCCACTTT.

This sequence joins TRBV11-2 and TRBJ2-1, with a possible D match to TRBD1 (6 bases). CDR1 is SGHAT, CDR2 FQNNGV, per germline. Trimming left V 4 bases short and J 7 bases short, with 17 bases between. The length of the CDR3 is 15 residues. The CDR3 reads CASSSWDTGHNEQFF. The CDR3 nucleotides are TGTGCCAGCAGCTCTTGGGACACCGGGCATAATGAGCAGTTCTTC.

This clonotype was seen ten or more times. DNA for the CDR3: TGCGCCAGCAGCCCGGGGACAGGGGGTTTTAATCAGCCCCAGCATTTT. Its protein is CASSPGTGGFNQPQHF. The rearrangement links TRBV5-1 to TRBJ1-5; 11 bases are shared with TRBD1. Germline CDR1 SGHRS, CDR2 YFSETQ. J lost 4 bases, V lost 4 bases, and 7 bases had no gene match. The CDR3 runs to 16 residues. Complete variable domain (other parts from reference TRBV5-1 and TRBJ1-5): KAGVTQTPRYLIKTRGQQVTLSCSPISGHRSVSWYQQTPGQGLQFLFEYFSETQRNKGNFPGRFSGRQFSNSRSEMNVSTLELGDSALYLCASSPGTGGFNQPQHFGDGTRLSIL.

This clonotype came up many times. The J gene is TRBJ1-1, the V gene TRBV29-1; tentatively, D is TRBD1 (5 bases). CDR1 is SQVTM, CDR2 ANQGSEA, per germline. Trimming took 2 bases from V and 8 from J, leaving 9 bases between them. CDR3 length: 11 amino acids. The CDR3 coding sequence is TGCAGCGTTGAATTAAACAGGGAAGCTTTCTTT. The encoded protein is CSVELNREAFF.

This chain links TRBV4-2 with TRBJ2-1; 12 bases line up with TRBD2. CDR3 length: 21 amino acids. The germline CDR1 and CDR2 sequences are LGHNA and YNFKEQ. The V segment lost 3 bases and the J segment 5 bases; nucleotides outside the gene matches: 20. The CDR3 sequence is CASSQRLRTSGTPTGDNEQFF. CDR3 in DNA: TGTGCCAGCAGCCAGAGACTTCGGACTAGCGGGACCCCCACGGGAGACAATGAGCAGTTCTTC.

The chain carries TRBV4-1 and TRBJ1-4; D gene unclear. The ends were cut back, 1 base at V and 8 bases at J, with 14 bases in the middle. This CDR3 has 15 residues. CDR1 is MGHRA, CDR2 YSYEKL, per germline. CDR3 protein: CASSQVADTTEKLFF. The DNA for the CDR3 is TGCGCCAGCAGCCAAGTGGCAGATACCACAGAAAAACTGTTTTTT.

This clonotype has only a few counts. The chain joins TRBV20-1 to TRBJ2-5, with 13 bases lining up with TRBD2. The J segment lost 4 bases and the V segment lost 5 bases, leaving 7 bases of the junction unmatched. Per the germline V gene, CDR1 is DFQATT and CDR2 is SNEGSKA (reference sequence). The CDR3 runs 15 residues. The CDR3 bases are TGCAGTGCTGCAGGACTAGCGGGGGTCGGAGAGACCCAGTACTTC. This codes for CSAAGLAGVGETQYF.

V gene TRBV27 combines with J gene TRBJ2-7; TRBD2 aligns across 7 bases. Unmatched junction bases numbered 8, after V lost 4 bases and J lost 5 bases. The CDR3 extends over 14 amino acids. Germline V lookup: CDR1 MNHEY, CDR2 SMNVEV (reference sequence). The CDR3 nucleotides read TGTGCCAGCAGTTCCGCGGGCGGGAGCAACGAGCAGTACTTC. The encoded protein is CASSSAGGSNEQYF.

The V call is TRBV12-3 or TRBV12-4, the J call TRBJ2-2, with a tentative D call TRBD1 (5 bases). The CDR3 covers 15 residues. Trimming left V 3 bases short and J 7 bases short, with 15 bases between. CDR3 nucleotide sequence: TGTGCCAGCAGTTTTCAGGCAGGGTACGTCGGGGAGCTGTTTTTT. This sequence encodes CASSFQAGYVGELFF.

The gene calls are TRBV12-3 or TRBV12-4 and TRBJ2-1; D might be TRBD2 (6 bases). The CDR3 spans 13 residues. V lost 7 bases and J lost 8, with 15 bases in between. CDR3 region: CASMEGVRDEQFF. The CDR3 DNA sequence: TGTGCCAGCATGGAGGGTGTTCGGGATGAGCAGTTCTTC.

V and J are TRBV10-3 and TRBJ2-3; 7 positions match TRBD1. Germline values: CDR1 ENHRY, CDR2 SYGVKD. Trimming took 2 bases from V and 5 from J; bases not matched to a gene: 4. CDR3 size: 14 residues. The CDR3 loop reads CAISERQGEDTQYF. The CDR3 DNA follows: TGTGCCATCAGTGAGCGGCAGGGGGAAGATACGCAGTATTTT.

CDR3: CASSKMGLDYNEQFF. In DNA, the CDR3 is TGCGCCAGCAGCAAGATGGGACTTGACTACAATGAGCAGTTCTTC. This sequence joins TRBV4-1 and TRBJ2-1; a weak D match, TRBD2 (6 bases). Germline V CDR1 and CDR2: MGHRA, YSYEKL. This CDR3 region has 15 residues. V lost 5 bases to trimming and J lost 3 bases, with 14 bases between them.